The next 11 T cell receptor beta chains were all read from a single sample in a study of CD8+ T cells in alopecia areata (dated by TCRdb to the late 2010s). Preparation of the library involved the immunoSEQ multiplex PCR assay. For TCR sequencing, RNA was extracted from every sample and reverse transcribed into cDNA to serve as template. TCRdb carries this immuneACCESS record with in-frame sequences only. Its versions omit some clonotypes, under half of them owing to an unresolved V gene in the studies checked, with the rest unexplained. Across this sample there are some 210,000 clones, with roughly 57% seen only once. The top ten clonotypes cover approximately 0.5% of the sample. The sample's time point label, in plain terms: baseline before oral tofacitinib. The sequenced sample was CD4+ T cells sorted from blood, obtained at week 0. Receptor source: a human donor with alopecia areata.

This clone has a handful of counts. The gene calls are TRBV2 and TRBJ2-1; a possible D gene is TRBD2 (5 bases). The CDR3 runs to 16 residues. Per the germline V gene, CDR1 is SNHLY and CDR2 is FYNNEI. The V end was cut by 2 bases, the J end by 5 bases, with 16 bases between. The CDR3 nucleotides read TGTGCCAGCAGTGAAACCCGACTACCCAGAAACAATGAGCAGTTCTTC. Translating it yields CASSETRLPRNNEQFF.

V gene TRBV23-1 combines with J gene TRBJ1-5; 9 bases line up with TRBD1. TRBV23-1 is known as an ORF, though its function is uncertain. After removal of 5 bases from V and 2 bases from J, the junction contained 4 bases not matched to a gene. CDR3 length: 15 residues. The CDR3: CASSGQGLRNQPQHF. CDR3 nucleotides: TGCGCCAGCAGTGGACAGGGGTTGCGCAATCAGCCCCAGCATTTT.

This clone was detected only a few times. The chain couples TRBV29-1 to TRBJ2-1, with D perhaps matching TRBD1 (6 bases). V was clipped by 5 bases and J by 3 bases, with 20 bases between them. Germline lookup yields CDR1 SQVTM and CDR2 ANQGSEA. This CDR3 region has 16 residues. The DNA of the CDR3 is TGCAGCGTTTCCGGGACACGTGAGACAAGCTACAATGAGCAGTTCTTC. Protein: CSVSGTRETSYNEQFF.

The V call is TRBV25-1, the J call TRBJ1-2; D gene uncertain. The CDR3 extends over 12 amino acids. V gave up 3 bases and J gave up 8 bases, with 10 bases separating them. The germline gives CDR1 MGHDK, CDR2 SYGVNS. The CDR3 DNA sequence: TGTGCCAGCAGTGATAGCGGGTGGGGCTACACCTTC. Residues: CASSDSGWGYTF.

The rearrangement joins TRBV5-1 to TRBJ2-3, with 7 bases fitting TRBD2. There are 13 residues in the CDR3. Germline CDR1 SGHRS, CDR2 YFSETQ. After removal of 7 bases from V and 2 bases from J, the junction contained 4 bases not matched to a gene. CDR3 residues: CASGRGDTDTQYF. The DNA of the CDR3 is TGCGCCAGCGGGAGGGGAGACACAGATACGCAGTATTTT. Together with reference TRBV5-1 and TRBJ2-3, the CDR3 gives the full variable domain: KAGVTQTPRYLIKTRGQQVTLSCSPISGHRSVSWYQQTPGQGLQFLFEYFSETQRNKGNFPGRFSGRQFSNSRSEMNVSTLELGDSALYLCASGRGDTDTQYFGPGTRLTVL.

The rearrangement uses TRBV18 and TRBJ2-7; a possible D gene is TRBD2 (6 bases). This CDR3 is 14 amino acids long. With 3 bases removed from V and 7 bases from J, the gap between germline ends came to 16 bases. Germline V lookup: CDR1 KGHSH, CDR2 LQKENI. The CDR3 DNA reads TGTGCCAGCTCACCCCGTGGGGGGACGGATGAGCAGTACTTC. Protein product: CASSPRGGTDEQYF.

This clone was seen ten or more times. The genes are TRBV5-1 and TRBJ1-1; unclear D gene. The CDR3 contains 15 residues. Germline V gene data show CDR1 as SGHRS and CDR2 as YFSETQ. V was pared by 2 bases and J by 0 bases, with 11 bases between. The CDR3 region is CASSFPGTLNTEAFF. CDR3 coding DNA: TGCGCCAGCAGCTTTCCGGGAACTCTGAACACTGAAGCTTTCTTT.

This clone was found a few times. The rearrangement uses TRBV25-1 and TRBJ2-1, with D uncertain. This CDR3 contains 16 residues. V was shortened by 1 base and J by 4 bases, with 14 bases between the two germline ends. Germline V gives CDR1 MGHDK, CDR2 SYGVNS. CDR3 in DNA: TGTGCCAGCAGTGAATCTGGCCCCTCCCGATACAATGAGCAGTTCTTC. Its protein is CASSESGPSRYNEQFF.

This clone was counted a few times. This chain joins TRBV6-5 and TRBJ1-2; 8 bases fit TRBD1. Trimming at V came to 0 bases and at J to 8 bases, leaving 5 bases not matched to a gene. Germline assignment: CDR1 MNHEY and CDR2 SVGAGI. The CDR3 extends over 14 amino acids. The CDR3 coding sequence is TGTGCCAGCAGTTACTCGAGGACAGGGACGGGCTACACCTTC. It codes for CASSYSRTGTGYTF.

This clone was observed once. The rearrangement joins TRBV30 to TRBJ2-3; TRBD2 might be the D (5 bases). There are 14 residues in the CDR3. Germline CDR1 reads GTSNPN; CDR2 reads SVGIG (reference sequence). Trimming shortened V by 3 bases and J by 3 bases, and 13 bases separated the two germline ends. The CDR3 nucleotides read TGTGCCTGGAGGAAACCGGGAATTACAGATACGCAGTATTTT. Residues: CAWRKPGITDTQYF.

The V call is TRBV5-1, the J call TRBJ2-7; D might be TRBD2 (6 bases). This CDR3 comprises 14 residues. Trimming shortened V by 0 bases and J by 7 bases, and 14 bases separated the two germline ends. The germline CDR1 and CDR2 sequences are SGHRS and YFSETQ. The CDR3 loop reads CASSLVSGTGEQYF. CDR3 in DNA: TGCGCCAGCAGCTTGGTCTCAGGGACTGGGGAGCAGTACTTC.